The subject of this entry is one T cell receptor beta chain. This record belongs to a study of blood T cell repertoires in COVID-19. About the research overall: Material from acute and convalescent COVID-19 was sourced from the United States, Italy and Spain. PBMCs, B-cell-depleted T cells, or T cells provided the cDNA or gDNA that made up the material.

Per the original data handling: From reference gene primer amplification, estimates of nucleated cell counts were derived. The table came from immunoSEQ multiplex PCR; TCRdb's copy has only in-frame clones and leaves some out. The V and J calls and clone size are taken from that table; D and trimming were inferred from the DNA. The data hold hundreds of thousands of clones, with roughly 90% observed a single time. Germline V lookup: CDR1 SGHNT, CDR2 YYREEE (reference sequence). The CDR3 spans 15 residues. V dropped 4 bases and J dropped 3 bases, with 15 bases sitting between them. The sample comprised peripheral blood. This TCR derives from a man aged 40-50 years with acute or convalescent COVID-19. The J gene is TRBJ2-3, the V gene TRBV5-4; TRBD2 might be the D (5 bases). DNA of the CDR3: TGTGCCAGCAGCCGACGCCGGGGAATAACAGATACGCAGTATTTT. Translated, it gives CASSRRRGITDTQYF.